This T cell receptor beta chain was sequenced in a study of lymphopenia after photon versus proton radiotherapy. Study-level results: In patients who died, overall survival fell as post-nadir TCR diversity dropped more. Photon-treated patients lost naive T cells and TCR diversity; proton-treated stayed stable.

Trimming at V came to 3 bases and at J to 5 bases, leaving 6 bases not matched to a gene. The CDR3 spans 14 residues. CDR1 and CDR2 from the germline V gene are SGDLS and YYNGEE. This clone showed up just a few times. What it recognizes is unknown. The table came from immunoSEQ multiplex PCR; TCRdb's copy has only in-frame clones and leaves some out. The repertoire has roughly 42,000 clones, about 85% of them found once; the top ten carry approximately 2.1%. The chain recombines TRBV9 with TRBJ2-5; 8 bases map to TRBD2. This TCR was recovered from a man aged 35 to 55 with gastric cancer. The specimen was peripheral blood, collected from a patient treated with photon-based radiotherapy. CDR3 region: CASSGAGARETQYF. The CDR3 DNA follows: TGTGCCAGCAGCGGAGCGGGGGCGCGGGAGACCCAGTACTTC.